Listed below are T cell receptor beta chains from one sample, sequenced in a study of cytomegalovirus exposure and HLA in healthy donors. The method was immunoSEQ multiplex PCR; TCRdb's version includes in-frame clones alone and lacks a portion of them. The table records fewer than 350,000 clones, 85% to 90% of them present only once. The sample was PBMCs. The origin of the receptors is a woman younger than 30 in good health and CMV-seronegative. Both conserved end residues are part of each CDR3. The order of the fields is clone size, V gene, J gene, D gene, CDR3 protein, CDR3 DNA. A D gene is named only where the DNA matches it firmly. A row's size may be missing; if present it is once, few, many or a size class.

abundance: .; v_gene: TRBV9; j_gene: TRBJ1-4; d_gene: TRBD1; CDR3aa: CASSKDRGPPTNEKLFF; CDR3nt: TGTGCCAGCAGCAAGGACAGGGGGCCCCCAACTAATGAAAAACTGTTTTTT
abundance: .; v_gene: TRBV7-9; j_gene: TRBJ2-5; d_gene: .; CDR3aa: CSSSLWALGFQETQYF; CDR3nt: TGTTCCAGCAGCTTATGGGCACTAGGCTTCCAAGAGACCCAGTACTTC
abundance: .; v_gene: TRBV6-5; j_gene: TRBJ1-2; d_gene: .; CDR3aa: CASSHRENYGYTF; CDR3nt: TGTGCCAGCTCTCACAGGGAAAACTATGGCTACACCTTC
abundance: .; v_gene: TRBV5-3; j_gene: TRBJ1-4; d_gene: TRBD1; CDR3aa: CARSRETGAEEKLFF; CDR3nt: TGTGCCAGAAGCCGCGAGACAGGGGCGGAAGAAAAACTGTTTTTT
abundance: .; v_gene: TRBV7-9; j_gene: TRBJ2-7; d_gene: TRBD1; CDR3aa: CASSFRDRYEQYF; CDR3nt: TGTGCCAGCAGCTTCCGGGACAGGTACGAGCAGTACTTC
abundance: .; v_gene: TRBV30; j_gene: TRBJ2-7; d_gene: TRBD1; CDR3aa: CAATRTGYEQYF; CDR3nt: TGTGCCGCAACAAGGACAGGGTACGAGCAGTACTTC
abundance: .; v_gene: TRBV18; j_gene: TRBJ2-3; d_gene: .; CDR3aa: CASSPQYRGGGTDTQYF; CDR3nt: TGTGCCAGCTCACCCCAATACAGGGGAGGTGGCACAGATACGCAGTATTTT
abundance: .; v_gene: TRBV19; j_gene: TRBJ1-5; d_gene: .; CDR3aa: CASSMGRLREHQPQHF; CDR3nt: TGTGCCAGTAGTATGGGTCGTTTGAGGGAACATCAGCCCCAGCATTTT
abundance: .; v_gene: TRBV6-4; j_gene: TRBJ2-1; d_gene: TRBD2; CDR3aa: CASSEAGGNYNEQFF; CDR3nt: TGTGCCAGCAGTGAGGCGGGGGGGAATTACAATGAGCAGTTCTTC
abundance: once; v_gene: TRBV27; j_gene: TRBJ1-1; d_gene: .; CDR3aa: CASSLLIGGGTEAFF; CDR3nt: TGTGCCAGCAGTTTACTTATAGGGGGGGGAACTGAAGCTTTCTTT
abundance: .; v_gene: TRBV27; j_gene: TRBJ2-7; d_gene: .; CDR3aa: CASSSRAKGGGKSSYEQYF; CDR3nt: TGTGCCAGCAGTTCCCGGGCCAAGGGTGGAGGAAAAAGCTCCTACGAGCAGTACTTC
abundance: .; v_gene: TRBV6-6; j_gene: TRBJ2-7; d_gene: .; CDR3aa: CASNTRRSEQYF; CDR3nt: TGTGCCAGCAATACGCGACGGAGCGAGCAGTACTTC
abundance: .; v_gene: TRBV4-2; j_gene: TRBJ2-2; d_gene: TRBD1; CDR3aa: CASSPTLDRGAGELFF; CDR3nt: TGTGCCAGCAGCCCTACCCTAGACAGGGGCGCCGGGGAGCTGTTTTTT
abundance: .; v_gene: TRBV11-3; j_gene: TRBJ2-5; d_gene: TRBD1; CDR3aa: CASSLGQGDQETQYF; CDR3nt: TGTGCCAGCAGCTTAGGACAGGGGGACCAAGAGACCCAGTACTTC
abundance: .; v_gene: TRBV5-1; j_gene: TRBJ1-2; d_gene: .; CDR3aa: CAIPDNDLNYGYTF; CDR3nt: TGCGCCATCCCGGACAACGACTTGAACTATGGCTACACCTTC
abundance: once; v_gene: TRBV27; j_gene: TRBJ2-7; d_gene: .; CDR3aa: CASSLLRDTPYYEQYF; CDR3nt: TGTGCCAGCAGTTTATTGAGGGACACCCCCTATTACGAGCAGTACTTC
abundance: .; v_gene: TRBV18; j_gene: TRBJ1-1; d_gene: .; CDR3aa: CASSPRVPGNTEAFF; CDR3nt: TGTGCCAGCTCACCTCGTGTGCCAGGTAACACTGAAGCTTTCTTT
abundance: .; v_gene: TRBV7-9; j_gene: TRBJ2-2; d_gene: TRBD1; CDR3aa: CAIGTAWYNTGELFF; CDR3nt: TGTGCCATCGGGACAGCTTGGTACAACACCGGGGAGCTGTTTTTT
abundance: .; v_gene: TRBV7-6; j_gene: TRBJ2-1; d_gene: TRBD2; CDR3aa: CASSFRERGGYNEQFF; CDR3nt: TGTGCCAGCAGCTTTAGGGAGCGGGGGGGCTACAATGAGCAGTTCTTC
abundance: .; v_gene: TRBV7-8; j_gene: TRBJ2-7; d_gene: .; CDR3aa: CASIGVLSYEQYF; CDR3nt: TGTGCCAGCATCGGGGTCCTATCCTACGAGCAGTACTTC
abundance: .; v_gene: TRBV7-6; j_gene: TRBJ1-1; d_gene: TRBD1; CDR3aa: CASSFPLRGPTEAFF; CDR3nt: TGTGCCAGCAGCTTCCCGTTAAGGGGGCCCACTGAAGCTTTCTTT
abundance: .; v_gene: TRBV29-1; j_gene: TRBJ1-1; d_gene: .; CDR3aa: CSVTSGVDTEAFF; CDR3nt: TGCAGCGTAACCTCAGGGGTTGACACTGAAGCTTTCTTT
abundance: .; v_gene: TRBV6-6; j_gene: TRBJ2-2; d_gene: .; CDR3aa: CASIEGSGELFF; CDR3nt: TGTGCCAGCATTGAGGGTTCCGGGGAGCTGTTTTTT
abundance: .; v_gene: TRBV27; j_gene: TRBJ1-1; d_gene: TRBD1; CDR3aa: CASSARGDTEAFF; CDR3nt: TGTGCCAGCAGTGCCAGGGGGGACACTGAAGCTTTCTTT
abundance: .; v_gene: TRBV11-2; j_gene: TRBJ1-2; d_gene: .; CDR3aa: CASSLNYEGIDYGYTF; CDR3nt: TGTGCCAGCAGCTTAAATTATGAGGGTATAGACTATGGCTACACCTTC
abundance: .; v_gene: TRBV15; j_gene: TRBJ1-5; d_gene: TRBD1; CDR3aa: CATSEWTGQDQPQHF; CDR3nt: TGTGCCACCAGCGAATGGACAGGGCAGGATCAGCCCCAGCATTTT
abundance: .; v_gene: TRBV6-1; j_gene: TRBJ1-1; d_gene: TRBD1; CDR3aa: CASSDWSDTGGTEAFF; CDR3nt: TGTGCCAGCAGTGACTGGAGTGACACAGGGGGCACTGAAGCTTTCTTT
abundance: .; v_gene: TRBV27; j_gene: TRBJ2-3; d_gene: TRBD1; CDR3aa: CASRHSGTATDTQYF; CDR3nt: TGTGCCAGCAGGCACTCCGGGACAGCCACAGATACGCAGTATTTT
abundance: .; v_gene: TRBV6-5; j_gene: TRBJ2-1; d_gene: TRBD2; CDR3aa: CASSYLGTRTNEQFF; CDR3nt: TGTGCCAGCAGTTATCTAGGGACTAGGACTAATGAGCAGTTCTTC
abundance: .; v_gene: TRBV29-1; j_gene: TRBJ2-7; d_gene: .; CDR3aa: CSVAPMSSYEQYF; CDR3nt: TGCAGCGTTGCCCCGATGAGCTCCTACGAGCAGTACTTC
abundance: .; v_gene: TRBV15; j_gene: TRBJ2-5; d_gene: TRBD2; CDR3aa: CATSRETSGGRRETQYF; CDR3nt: TGTGCCACCAGCAGAGAAACTAGCGGGGGGCGTAGGGAGACCCAGTACTTC
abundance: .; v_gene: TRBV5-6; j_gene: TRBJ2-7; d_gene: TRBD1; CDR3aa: CASSYDRGLYEQYF; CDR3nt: TGTGCCAGCAGCTACGACAGGGGGCTTTACGAGCAGTACTTC
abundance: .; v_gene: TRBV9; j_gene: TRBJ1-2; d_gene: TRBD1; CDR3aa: CASTPTGTENYGYTF; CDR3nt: TGTGCCAGCACCCCAACCGGGACAGAGAACTATGGCTACACCTTC
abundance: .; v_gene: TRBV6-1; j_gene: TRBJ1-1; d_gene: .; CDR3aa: CASTLDIYTEAFF; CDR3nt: TGTGCCAGCACCCTGGACATTTACACTGAAGCTTTCTTT
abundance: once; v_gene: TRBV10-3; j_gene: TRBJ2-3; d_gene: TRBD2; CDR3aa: CAISVGTNTDTQYF; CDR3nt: TGTGCCATCAGTGTCGGGACTAACACAGATACGCAGTATTTT
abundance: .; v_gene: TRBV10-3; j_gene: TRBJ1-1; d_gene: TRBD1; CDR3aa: CAISVTGGSTEAFF; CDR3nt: TGTGCCATCAGTGTGACAGGGGGGAGCACTGAAGCTTTCTTT
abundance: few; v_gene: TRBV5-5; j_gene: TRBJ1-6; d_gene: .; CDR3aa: CASSPWGDSPLHF; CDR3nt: TGTGCCAGCAGCCCTTGGGGGGATTCACCCCTCCACTTT
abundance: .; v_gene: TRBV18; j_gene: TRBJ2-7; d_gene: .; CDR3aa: CASSPEFGGTSDEQYF; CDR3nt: TGTGCCAGCTCACCGGAATTCGGAGGGACCAGCGACGAGCAGTACTTC
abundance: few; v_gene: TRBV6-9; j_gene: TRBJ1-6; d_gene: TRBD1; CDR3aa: CASTVGTGGAFCTDSPLHF; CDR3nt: TGTGCCAGCACCGTGGGGACAGGGGGCGCCTTTTGTACCGATTCACCCCTCCACTTT
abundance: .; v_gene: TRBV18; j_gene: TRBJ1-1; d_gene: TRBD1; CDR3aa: CASSSQIDRVGMNTEAFF; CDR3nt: TGTGCCAGCTCAAGTCAGATAGACAGGGTGGGTATGAACACTGAAGCTTTCTTT